One and the same sample provided the 27 T cell receptor beta chains below, sequenced in a study of shared clonotypes between healthy human individuals. Data came from immunoSEQ multiplex PCR; TCRdb stores just in-frame clones and leaves some out. Counted here are about 2.2 million clones, about 94% occurring once; the ten biggest clones make up about 1.7%. The naive CD8 population came from CD45RO-negative cells selected for CCR7, without terminally differentiated effector memory CD45RA+ cells. Sequenced material: naive CD8+ T cells from PBMCs. The receptors were sampled from a man between 18 and 35 years old in good health. Some clones in this sample may be carry-over from other donors' samples.

The chain has TRBV6-6 and TRBJ2-3; 9 bases are shared with TRBD2. Germline V gives CDR1 MNHNY, CDR2 SVGAGI (reference sequence). Germline trimming cut 6 bases from V and 0 bases from J; bases unmatched to any gene: 4. The CDR3 has 15 residues. CDR3: CASSRTSASTDTQYF. CDR3 DNA sequence: TGTGCCAGCAGCCGGACTAGCGCAAGCACAGATACGCAGTATTTT.

The gene calls are TRBV4-1 and TRBJ2-2; 9 bases agree with TRBD2. With 5 bases clipped from V and 7 bases from J, the junction kept 8 bases outside the gene matches. Germline V lookup: CDR1 MGHRA, CDR2 YSYEKL. This CDR3 has 15 residues. CDR3 region: CASSSRGGAIGELFF. In nucleotides, the CDR3 is TGCGCCAGCAGCTCACGCGGGGGGGCTATCGGGGAGCTGTTTTTT.

This chain uses TRBV14 with TRBJ2-2; no firm D call. CDR3 length: 15 residues. Germline V gene lookup returns CDR1 SGHDN and CDR2 FVKESK. V was trimmed by 3 bases and J by 5 bases, leaving 13 bases between them. CDR3: CASSQTRGGTGELFF. Written as DNA, the CDR3 is TGTGCCAGCAGCCAGACACGAGGTGGAACCGGGGAGCTGTTTTTT.

Worth noting for this clone: The sample carries other DNA sequences with the same CDR3. The rearrangement links TRBV9 to TRBJ2-1; TRBD2 matches at 8 bases. Germline V gene lookup returns CDR1 SGDLS and CDR2 YYNGEE. Trimming removed 0 bases from V and 3 bases from J; junction bases left unmatched: 5. This CDR3 has 16 amino acids. CDR3 region: CASSVASGSIYNEQFF. The CDR3 DNA follows: TGTGCCAGCAGCGTAGCAAGCGGGAGTATCTACAATGAGCAGTTCTTC.

This chain uses TRBV27 with TRBJ1-2, with TRBD1 as a possible D gene (5 bases). The CDR3 runs 15 residues. With 7 bases removed from V and 0 bases from J, the gap between germline ends came to 15 bases. The V gene's germline CDR1 is MNHEY and CDR2 SMNVEV (reference sequence). In nucleotides, the CDR3 is TGTGCCAGCACCTCTAGGGAGGGGCCTAACTATGGCTACACCTTC. Translation gives CASTSREGPNYGYTF.

This clone has just one count. V gene TRBV28 combines with J gene TRBJ2-7; 7 nucleotides agree with TRBD1. Per germline, CDR1 MDHEN and CDR2 SYDVKM. With 6 bases clipped from V and 0 bases from J, the junction kept 5 bases outside the gene matches. The CDR3 runs to 14 residues. As DNA, the CDR3 is TGTGCCAGCAGCCATACAGGGGACTCCTACGAGCAGTACTTC. This translates into CASSHTGDSYEQYF.

The chain links TRBV27 to TRBJ2-7, with 8 positions matching TRBD1. Germline lookup yields CDR1 MNHEY and CDR2 SMNVEV (reference sequence). V lost 5 bases, J lost 0 bases, and 6 bases stayed unmatched. This CDR3 contains 15 residues. Here the CDR3 DNA reads TGTGCCAGCAGTCCCGGACAGGGATTCTCCTACGAGCAGTACTTC. It specifies CASSPGQGFSYEQYF.

The chain uses TRBV6-4 and TRBJ2-1, with D maybe TRBD1 (5 bases). V was pared by 0 bases and J by 7 bases, with 10 bases between. The CDR3 loop spans 14 amino acids. Per the germline V gene, CDR1 is MRHNA and CDR2 is SNTAGT. CDR3: CASSDSNRRNEQFF. CDR3 DNA: TGTGCCAGCAGTGACTCGAACAGGCGGAATGAGCAGTTCTTC.

V is TRBV13 and J is TRBJ2-1, with D perhaps TRBD1 (7 bases). CDR1 and CDR2 (germline): PRHDT, FYEKMQ (reference sequence). The CDR3 is 14 amino acids. V was trimmed by 5 bases and J by 9 bases, leaving 17 bases between them. Here the CDR3 reads CASSGQGGEGEQFF. CDR3 nucleotide sequence: TGTGCCAGCAGCGGTCAGGGGGGCGAAGGTGAGCAGTTCTTC. Full variable domain (outside the CDR3, taken from reference TRBV13 and TRBJ2-1): AAGVIQSPRHLIKEKRETATLKCYPIPRHDTVYWYQQGPGQDPQFLISFYEKMQSDKGSIPDRFSAQQFSDYHSELNMSSLELGDSALYFCASSGQGGEGEQFFGPGTRLTVL.

This clone was seen once. The gene calls are TRBV27 and TRBJ2-6, with a possible D match to TRBD1 (5 bases). Between the trimmed V and J ends, which lost 8 bases and 2 bases, there was a span of 13 bases. Germline V CDR1 and CDR2: MNHEY, SMNVEV (reference sequence). CDR3 length equals 15 residues. The CDR3: CASGPAGTGANVLTF. CDR3 nucleotides: TGTGCCAGCGGACCCGCAGGGACTGGGGCCAACGTCCTGACTTTC.

In regard to this clone: Additional DNA sequences in this sample encode the identical CDR3. The chain combines TRBV14 with TRBJ2-7, with TRBD2 as a possible D gene (5 bases). Trimming pared 0 bases from V and 3 bases from J, leaving 6 bases between. This CDR3 is built from 13 residues. Germline V gene sequence: CDR1 SGHDN, CDR2 FVKESK. The CDR3 nucleotides read TGTGCCAGCAGCCAAGACCGGGGCTACGAGCAGTACTTC. It specifies CASSQDRGYEQYF.

The V and J genes are TRBV11-2 and TRBJ2-7; 7 bases agree with TRBD1. The germline V gene encodes CDR1 SGHAT and CDR2 FQNNGV. J was trimmed by 7 bases and V by 4 bases; bases with no gene match: 10. The CDR3 runs to 14 residues. The CDR3 nucleotides read TGTGCCAGCAGCTCAAACCCCGGACAGGCTGAGCAGTACTTC. Its translation is CASSSNPGQAEQYF.

This clone was found once. The DNA for the CDR3 is TGTGCCAAATGGGGGGAGGAGACCACTGAAGCTTTCTTT. Residues: CAKWGEETTEAFF. This chain links TRBV2 with TRBJ1-1, with D possibly being TRBD1 (5 bases). With 10 bases removed from V and 4 bases from J, the gap between germline ends came to 16 bases. Per the germline V gene, CDR1 is SNHLY and CDR2 is FYNNEI. The CDR3 sequence is 13 residues long.

The CDR3 DNA sequence: TGTGCCAGCAGTTTACCTGGGTACACAGATACGCAGTATTTT. Amino acids: CASSLPGYTDTQYF. The chain uses TRBV27 and TRBJ2-3; D not certain. Germline values: CDR1 MNHEY, CDR2 SMNVEV (reference sequence). The CDR3 is 14 amino acids. Trimming cost V 2 bases and J 2 bases, with 8 bases left between them.

The J gene is TRBJ1-2, the V gene TRBV5-8; D remains ambiguous. Germline CDR1 SGHTS, CDR2 YDEGEE. V lost 4 bases to trimming and J lost 8 bases, with 21 bases between them. This CDR3 is 15 amino acids long. Here the CDR3 reads CASSLTLTPGRGYTF. The DNA for the CDR3 is TGTGCCAGCAGCCTAACACTAACACCAGGTCGGGGCTACACCTTC.

V and J are TRBV4-2 and TRBJ2-7, with D perhaps TRBD2 (5 bases). There are 13 residues in the CDR3. V was pared by 1 base and J by 6 bases, with 10 bases between. Per germline, CDR1 LGHNA and CDR2 YNFKEQ. DNA for the CDR3: TGTGCCAGCAGCCAAGCCCGGGGAACCGAGCAGTACTTC. Protein: CASSQARGTEQYF.

The rearrangement links TRBV27 to TRBJ2-7, with TRBD2 identical over 7 bases. This CDR3 has 15 residues. J was trimmed by 0 bases and V by 5 bases; bases with no gene match: 7. Germline V gives CDR1 MNHEY, CDR2 SMNVEV (reference sequence). Here the CDR3 reads CASSLAAMSSYEQYF. In DNA, the CDR3 is TGTGCCAGCAGTCTAGCGGCCATGAGCTCCTACGAGCAGTACTTC.

As for this clone: This sample also contains other DNA sequences that code for the same CDR3. V usage is TRBV14 and J usage is TRBJ1-2; D not resolved. In germline, CDR1 is SGHDN, CDR2 FVKESK. This CDR3 contains 12 residues. The ends were cut back, 0 bases at V and 8 bases at J, with 7 bases in the middle. The chain's CDR3 is CASSQDPGGYTF. The CDR3 nucleotides read TGTGCCAGCAGCCAAGATCCCGGGGGCTACACCTTC.

The chain recombines TRBV4-2 with TRBJ1-2; 11 nucleotides align to TRBD1. The trim removed 0 bases at V and 6 bases at J, leaving 3 bases unmatched. The CDR3 runs 15 residues. The germline V gene has CDR1 LGHNA and CDR2 YNFKEQ. The CDR3 loop is CASSQDWTGGDGYTF. DNA of the CDR3: TGTGCCAGCAGCCAAGACTGGACAGGGGGCGATGGCTACACCTTC.

The rearrangement uses TRBV28 and TRBJ2-3, with 10 bases matching TRBD1. The germline V gene has CDR1 MDHEN and CDR2 SYDVKM. This CDR3 is 15 amino acids long. Unmatched junction bases numbered 6, after V lost 3 bases and J lost 6 bases. DNA of the CDR3: TGTGCCAGCAGTTTCCCGGCGGACAGGGGGGATACGCAGTATTTT. Its protein is CASSFPADRGDTQYF.

The rearrangement uses TRBV19 and TRBJ1-1; the D gene is possibly TRBD1 (5 bases). Between the trimmed V and J ends, which lost 1 base and 1 base, there was a span of 13 bases. The CDR3 contains 16 residues. The germline gives CDR1 LNHDA, CDR2 SQIVND (reference sequence). The CDR3 nucleotides are TGTGCCAGTAGTATAGCCCCCAGGGCGTCGAACACTGAAGCTTTCTTT. As protein: CASSIAPRASNTEAFF.

This clone has a single count. The chain employs TRBV7-2 and TRBJ2-3, with a weak D call TRBD2 (5 bases). Germline values: CDR1 SGHTA, CDR2 FQGNSA. This CDR3 contains 15 residues. V was cut by 5 bases and J by 6 bases, with 18 bases left in between. As DNA, the CDR3 is TGTGCCAGCAGCGGGCTAGCTATAGGCGGGGATACGCAGTATTTT. It encodes CASSGLAIGGDTQYF.

The chain combines TRBV11-2 with TRBJ1-4; D gene unclear. Trimming took off 1 base at V and 7 bases at J, with 13 bases between the two ends. The CDR3 is made up of 15 amino acids. Germline loops: CDR1 SGHAT, CDR2 FQNNGV. DNA for the CDR3: TGTGCCAGCAGCTTAGCGGCGGCGTTTGGTGAAAAACTGTTTTTT. Encoded protein: CASSLAAAFGEKLFF. Full variable domain (outside the CDR3, taken from reference TRBV11-2 and TRBJ1-4): EAGVAQSPRYKIIEKRQSVAFWCNPISGHATLYWYQQILGQGPKLLIQFQNNGVVDDSQLPKDRFSAERLKGVDSTLKIQPAKLEDSAVYLCASSLAAAFGEKLFFGSGTQLSVL.

This chain uses TRBV6-1 with TRBJ1-3; D unclear. Germline V gene data show CDR1 as MNHNS and CDR2 as SASEGT. Between the trimmed V and J ends, which lost 7 bases and 4 bases, there was a span of 14 bases. The CDR3 is 14 amino acids. DNA for the CDR3: TGTGCCAGCACCGAGGTGGTTCGAGGAAACACCATATATTTT. Its translation is CASTEVVRGNTIYF.

The chain joins TRBV7-9 to TRBJ2-1, with 7 bases lining up with TRBD1. CDR3 length: 16 amino acids. The junction had 15 bases not matched to a gene; V was cut back by 8 bases and J by 5 bases. Germline V gene data show CDR1 as SEHNR and CDR2 as FQNEAQ (reference sequence). In nucleotides, the CDR3 is TGTGCCAGCGCTAGTCTGGCAGGGGGTAGAGACAATGAGCAGTTCTTC. Its translation: CASASLAGGRDNEQFF.

The chain links TRBV29-1 to TRBJ2-1; 11 bases are shared with TRBD2. The germline gives CDR1 SQVTM, CDR2 ANQGSEA. This CDR3 region has 13 residues. Trimming at V came to 5 bases and at J to 5 bases, leaving 2 bases not matched to a gene. CDR3 residues: CSVQGLADNEQFF. Here the CDR3 DNA reads TGCAGCGTTCAGGGACTAGCGGACAATGAGCAGTTCTTC.

V is TRBV6-5 and J is TRBJ1-2, with D possibly being TRBD1 (5 bases). V was cut by 0 bases and J by 5 bases, with 13 bases left in between. Looked up from germline, CDR1 is MNHEY and CDR2 is SVGAGI. This CDR3 spans 15 amino acids. As DNA, the CDR3 is TGTGCCAGCAGTTACTCTCCAGGGTCCCAGTATGGCTACACCTTC. It encodes CASSYSPGSQYGYTF.